This T cell receptor beta chain emerged from a study of blood T cell repertoires in COVID-19. The CDR3 is 11 residues long. Germline V gene lookup returns CDR1 GTSNPN and CDR2 SVGIG (reference sequence). V lost 5 bases to trimming and J lost 7 bases; unmatched junction nucleotides: 4. TCRdb's copy holds only in-frame clones and misses some; the assay was immunoSEQ multiplex PCR. Counted here are tens of thousands of clones, under 85% occurring once; the ten biggest clones make up around 21%. The material sequenced was peripheral blood. This receptor was taken from a woman at least 80 years old with active or convalescent COVID-19. The chain links TRBV30 to TRBJ1-2, with 7 bases fitting TRBD1. For the CDR3, the DNA is TGTGCCTGGCTCAGGGGGGTTGGCTACACCTTC. As protein: CAWLRGVGYTF.